This is a list of T cell receptor beta chains from one sample in a study of blood T cell repertoires in COVID-19. Libraries were prepared by immunoSEQ multiplex PCR; TCRdb keeps only in-frame clonotypes and omits some of them. The sample shows around 140,000 clones, 65% to 85% of them seen only once. Sequences were obtained from peripheral blood. All receptors derive from a man aged 25 to 45 with COVID-19, enrolled during active disease. Both conserved end residues are part of each CDR3. The D gene is left open where the match is weak. Not all rows give a size; the values are once, few, many and, for expanded clones, a class.

V	size	D	J	DNA	CDR3
TRBV28	-	TRBD1	TRBJ2-1	TGTGCCAGCTATTCAAAGGGCAGGGGGTTCTACAATGAGCAGTTCTTC	CASYSKGRGFYNEQFF
TRBV19	-	-	TRBJ1-1	TGTGCCAGTAGTCCAATGACAGCCGGCACTGAAGCTTTCTTT	CASSPMTAGTEAFF
TRBV10-3	-	-	TRBJ2-1	TGTGCCATCAGTGGACGGGAGACCGATGAGCAGTTCTTC	CAISGRETDEQFF
TRBV2	-	-	TRBJ1-5	TGTGCCAGCAGTGAAGCACAGGGTGGGGGACAGCCCCAGCATTTT	CASSEAQGGGQPQHF
TRBV28	-	TRBD2	TRBJ2-7	TGTGCCAGCAGTACACCGGGACTAGCGGGCTCCTACGAGCAGTACTTC	CASSTPGLAGSYEQYF
TRBV21-1	-	-	TRBJ1-1	TGTGCCGCCTTACCCGGGACTGAAGCTTTCTTT	CAALPGTEAFF
TRBV7-9	-	-	TRBJ2-1	TGTGCCAGCAGCCCGAACACCGCCTATGAGCAGTTCTTC	CASSPNTAYEQFF
TRBV7-2	-	-	TRBJ2-1	TGTGCCAGCAGCTTAGCGGGAGCCTACAATGAGCAGTTCTTC	CASSLAGAYNEQFF
TRBV6-2/TRBV6-3	few	-	TRBJ2-7	TGTGCCAGCAGCCCGATTGCGGGCACCTACGAGCAGTACTTC	CASSPIAGTYEQYF
TRBV2	-	-	TRBJ1-3	TGTGCCAGCAGTTCCACGACAGGAAACACCATATATTTT	CASSSTTGNTIYF
TRBV6-4	-	TRBD1	TRBJ2-1	TGTGCCAGCAGTACAACACAGGGGGCCAATGAGCAGTTCTTC	CASSTTQGANEQFF
TRBV7-9	once	TRBD1	TRBJ1-2	TGTGCCAGCAGCCCACCGCAGGGGGCGCGGGGCTATGGCTACACCTTC	CASSPPQGARGYGYTF
TRBV28	-	-	TRBJ2-7	TGTGCCAGCAGTTATAGCGGCACCTCCTACGAGCAGTACTTC	CASSYSGTSYEQYF
TRBV14	few	-	TRBJ2-7	TGTGCCAGCAGCAGGGGACATAACTACGAGCAGTACTTC	CASSRGHNYEQYF
TRBV28	once	-	TRBJ2-5	TGTGCCAGCACCCCAATCGGAGCGCGCCAAGAGACCCAGTACTTC	CASTPIGARQETQYF
TRBV27	-	-	TRBJ1-2	TGTGCCAGCAGTTTTGAAGCCAACTTATACAACTATGGCTACACCTTC	CASSFEANLYNYGYTF
TRBV9	-	-	TRBJ2-7	TGTGCCAGCAGCGTAGCCCCCGACAGTTCCTACGAGCAGTACTTC	CASSVAPDSSYEQYF
TRBV2	-	-	TRBJ1-1	TGTGCCAGCAGTGAGACAGGCATGAACACTGAAGCTTTCTTT	CASSETGMNTEAFF
TRBV23-1	few	-	TRBJ2-6	TGCGCCAGCACCCGCCCGGGTCCTGGGGCCAACGTCCTGACTTTC	CASTRPGPGANVLTF
TRBV28	-	-	TRBJ2-3	TGTGCCAGCAGTTGGCCCCGTCGCACAGATACGCAGTATTTT	CASSWPRRTDTQYF
TRBV28	-	-	TRBJ1-1	TGTGCCAGCAGTCGGCGGGAAGCTTTCTTT	CASSRREAFF
TRBV28	-	TRBD1	TRBJ1-4	TGTGCCAGCAGGCAGGACAGGGACGGGGCTCAGGAAAAACTGTTTTTT	CASRQDRDGAQEKLFF
TRBV7-9	-	TRBD2	TRBJ2-1	TGTGCCAGCAGCTTAGTCGCGGGAGTTTACAATGAGCAGTTCTTC	CASSLVAGVYNEQFF
TRBV19	-	TRBD2	TRBJ2-1	TGTGCCAGTAGTCTCGGGACTAGCGGACATAATGAGCAGTTCTTC	CASSLGTSGHNEQFF
TRBV2	-	-	TRBJ1-2	TGTGCCAGCAGTTCCCAGGGGACCGCAGGGGCTAACTATGGCTACACCTTC	CASSSQGTAGANYGYTF
TRBV21-1	-	-	TRBJ2-3	TGTGCCAGCAGCAAATCCCTCCTAGCGGGAGACTTGGGGGGCACAGATACGCAGTATTTT	CASSKSLLAGDLGGTDTQYF
TRBV7-2	few	-	TRBJ2-7	TGTGCCAGCAGCTCAGACGGGGGAGGGGGCTACGAGCAGTACTTC	CASSSDGGGGYEQYF
TRBV7-9	-	-	TRBJ1-1	TGTGCCAGCAGCCCTCCGGGGACTGAAGCTTTCTTT	CASSPPGTEAFF
TRBV9	-	TRBD2	TRBJ2-3	TGTGCCAGCAGAGGCGGGACTAGCGGGAGTTTTGATACGCAGTATTTT	CASRGGTSGSFDTQYF
TRBV2	-	TRBD2	TRBJ2-7	TGTGCCAGTTTAAGACTAGCGGACTACGAGCAGTACTTC	CASLRLADYEQYF
TRBV11-2	-	-	TRBJ1-2	TGTGCCAGCAGCTTAGAGTTTGACAGCACGTATGGCTACACCTTC	CASSLEFDSTYGYTF
TRBV9	-	-	TRBJ2-3	TGTGCCAGCAGCGGTGGGACGGATAGCGGATCCCCCACAGATACGCAGTATTTT	CASSGGTDSGSPTDTQYF
TRBV27	-	-	TRBJ1-2	TGTGCCAGCACCCCCCTGACAGGCGGGTATGGCTACACCTTC	CASTPLTGGYGYTF
TRBV5-6	-	-	TRBJ1-1	TGTGCCAGCAGCCTAACCAGGGGCGGCACTGAAGCTTTCTTT	CASSLTRGGTEAFF
TRBV28	-	-	TRBJ1-2	TGTGCCAGCAGTTTACTAGGGGAGGGGTACTATGGCTACACCTTC	CASSLLGEGYYGYTF
TRBV19	-	-	TRBJ1-1	TGTGCCAGTAGTATCGCCTCAGACAGGTCCACCCTTGAAGCTTTCTTT	CASSIASDRSTLEAFF
TRBV6-2/TRBV6-3	once	-	TRBJ1-1	TGTGCCAGCAGTTACTGGGGGGTAAGGGCTGAAGCTTTCTTT	CASSYWGVRAEAFF
TRBV2	-	-	TRBJ2-7	TGTGCCAGCAGGAGTTTCTACGAGCAGTACTTC	CASRSFYEQYF
TRBV4-2	-	-	TRBJ1-3	TGTGCCAGCAGCCAACTTTTAAGGGGTTCTGGAAACACCATATATTTT	CASSQLLRGSGNTIYF
TRBV29-1	-	-	TRBJ2-2	TGCAGCGTTGAGGCCACCGGGGAGCTGTTTTTT	CSVEATGELFF
TRBV18	once	TRBD1	TRBJ1-6	TGTGCCACGTCCGGGACAGTAAATTCACCCCTCCACTTT	CATSGTVNSPLHF
TRBV30	once	-	TRBJ2-7	TGTGCCTGGAGTGTACAGGGACGCAGCGAGCAGTACTTC	CAWSVQGRSEQYF
TRBV27	-	TRBD2	TRBJ2-7	TGTGCCAGCACCACGACTAGCGGGAGGTTATGGGAGCAGTACTTC	CASTTTSGRLWEQYF
TRBV6-6	-	-	TRBJ1-5	TGTGCCAGCAGTTACTCGTCGGTTAGCAATCAGCCCCAGCATTTT	CASSYSSVSNQPQHF
TRBV14	-	-	TRBJ2-7	TGTGCCAGCAGCCGCGGGGACTTCTACGAGCAGTACTTC	CASSRGDFYEQYF
TRBV7-2	-	TRBD2	TRBJ2-1	TGTGCCAGCAGCTTAGCTCCTAGCGGGAGGCTTTGGAATGAGCAGTTCTTC	CASSLAPSGRLWNEQFF
TRBV14	-	-	TRBJ2-7	TGTGCCAGCAGCTCGCACAGGGCCGAGCAGTACTTC	CASSSHRAEQYF
TRBV15	-	-	TRBJ2-7	TGTGCCACCAGCAGACCCCCCCCACGGGGCTCCTACGAGCAGTACTTC	CATSRPPPRGSYEQYF
TRBV29-1	-	-	TRBJ1-1	TGCAGCGTTGAAGATCCTCAGGAAGGGGCCTGGGTCACTGAAGCTTTCTTT	CSVEDPQEGAWVTEAFF
TRBV6-5	-	TRBD1	TRBJ1-1	TGTGCCAGCAGTTTGCGACAGGGGGCGCGTAGTGAAGCTTTCTTT	CASSLRQGARSEAFF
TRBV30	-	TRBD1	TRBJ1-4	TGTGCCTCACAGGGGGGGGAAAAACTGTTTTTT	CASQGGEKLFF
TRBV3-1/TRBV3-2	-	TRBD2	TRBJ2-5	TGTGCCAGCAGCCAGAGCGGGGGCCTGCAAGAGACCCAGTACTTC	CASSQSGGLQETQYF
TRBV4-2	-	TRBD2	TRBJ2-3	TGTGCCAGCAGCCAACGACAAACTAGCGGGATAGCGACAGATACGCAGTATTTT	CASSQRQTSGIATDTQYF
TRBV11-2	-	-	TRBJ1-4	TGTGCCAGCAGCTTCGGCGGGGCTGCTAATGAAAAACTGTTTTTT	CASSFGGAANEKLFF